These 23 T cell receptor beta chains share one sample of origin, sequenced in a study of cytomegalovirus exposure and HLA in healthy donors. PCR primers comprised 60 Vbeta and 13 Jbeta primers. Measured with immunoSEQ multiplex PCR; TCRdb has only the in-frame clones, and not every one. The sample contains about 160,000 clones, around 80% of which appear only once. Sequenced input: PBMCs. The receptors come from a man between 40 and 49 years old in good health and CMV-seronegative.

The chain employs TRBV18 and TRBJ2-5; tentative D call: TRBD1 (5 bases). With 3 bases removed from V and 2 bases from J, the gap between germline ends came to 13 bases. There are 15 residues in the CDR3. CDR1 is KGHSH and CDR2 is LQKENI in the germline V gene. CDR3 residues: CASSPDARQQETQYF. CDR3 sequence (DNA): TGTGCCAGCTCACCCGACGCGAGACAGCAAGAGACCCAGTACTTC. Full variable domain (outside the CDR3, taken from reference TRBV18 and TRBJ2-5): NAGVMQNPRHLVRRRGQEARLRCSPMKGHSHVYWYRQLPEEGLKFMVYLQKENIIDESGMPKERFSAEFPKEGPSILRIQQVVRGDSAAYFCASSPDARQQETQYFGPGTRLLVL.

The V gene is TRBV6-1, the J gene TRBJ1-2; 7 bases fit TRBD1. The ends lost 2 bases at V and 3 bases at J; junction bases unmatched: 3. This CDR3 is built from 14 residues. Germline V gene lookup returns CDR1 MNHNS and CDR2 SASEGT. The CDR3 spells CASSELTGYYGYTF. The DNA for the CDR3 is TGTGCCAGCAGTGAACTGACAGGGTACTATGGCTACACCTTC.

The chain couples TRBV7-3 to TRBJ2-7; D remains unclear. V was cut by 5 bases and J by 7 bases, with 15 bases left in between. Germline CDR1 and CDR2: SGHTA and FQGTGA. The CDR3 is 13 residues long. CDR3 in amino acids: CASSPNPIGEQYF. As DNA, the CDR3 is TGTGCCAGCAGCCCGAACCCCATCGGGGAGCAGTACTTC.

The V call is TRBV6-5, the J call TRBJ2-7; TRBD2 is a possible D gene (5 bases). CDR1 is MNHEY, CDR2 SVGAGI, per germline. Trimming pared 3 bases from V and 1 base from J, leaving 7 bases between. The CDR3 runs to 13 residues. CDR3 coding DNA: TGTGCCAGCAGTTATCAGCGGTCCTACGAGCAGTACTTC. As protein: CASSYQRSYEQYF.

This chain uses TRBV2 with TRBJ2-5; the match to TRBD1 covers 10 bases. The end of the DNA is better explained by TRBJ2-7, so the J call may be wrong. The CDR3 has 13 amino acids. Looked up from germline, CDR1 is SNHLY and CDR2 is FYNNEI. DNA for the CDR3: TGTGCCAGCGACTGGGACAGGGGCTACGAGCAGTACTTC. Translating it yields CASDWDRGYEQYF.

With respect to this clone: Germline and junction disagree at one end, which may indicate a read error. The genes are TRBV7-9 and TRBJ2-7, with TRBD1 matching over 7 bases. Germline V lookup: CDR1 SEHNR, CDR2 FQNEAQ (reference sequence). The CDR3 length is 14 residues. CDR3 loop: CSSSRSGTAYEQYF. The DNA of the CDR3 is TGTTCCAGCAGCCGTTCCGGGACAGCCTACGAGCAGTACTTC.

Only one count was recorded for this clone. The chain links TRBV7-2 to TRBJ2-7, with 9 bases lining up with TRBD2. V shed 5 bases and J 4 bases; nucleotides not matched to a gene: 12. There are 16 residues in the CDR3. Germline CDR1 SGHTA, CDR2 FQGNSA. CDR3 amino acids: CASSPGGRGGRYEQYF. The DNA for the CDR3 is TGTGCCAGCAGCCCCGGAGGGCGGGGGGGCAGATACGAGCAGTACTTC.

The chain joins TRBV30 to TRBJ1-2; D possibly corresponds to TRBD1 (6 bases). This CDR3 is built from 12 residues. The germline V gene encodes CDR1 GTSNPN and CDR2 SVGIG (reference sequence). The V end was cut by 4 bases, the J end by 8 bases, with 14 bases between. CDR3 amino acids: CAWITGMGGYTF. The CDR3 coding sequence is TGTGCCTGGATAACAGGGATGGGCGGCTACACCTTC.

The chain couples TRBV5-6 to TRBJ2-1, with D possibly TRBD2 on 5 matching bases. The germline V gene has CDR1 SGHDT and CDR2 YYEEEE. V lost 4 bases and J 9 bases, leaving 8 bases between the germline ends. The CDR3 loop spans 11 amino acids. This CDR3 is CASSPGGEQFF. CDR3 sequence (DNA): TGTGCCAGCAGCCCTGGAGGTGAGCAGTTCTTC.

V is TRBV18 and J is TRBJ1-2; D might be TRBD1 (6 bases). Germline values: CDR1 KGHSH, CDR2 LQKENI. V dropped 2 bases and J dropped 0 bases, with 10 bases sitting between them. The CDR3 is made up of 15 amino acids. The CDR3 coding sequence is TGTGCCAGCTCACCAGCGGACAGACCTAACTATGGCTACACCTTC. Its translation is CASSPADRPNYGYTF. The full variable domain, rest sourced from reference TRBV18 and TRBJ1-2, is NAGVMQNPRHLVRRRGQEARLRCSPMKGHSHVYWYRQLPEEGLKFMVYLQKENIIDESGMPKERFSAEFPKEGPSILRIQQVVRGDSAAYFCASSPADRPNYGYTFGSGTRLTVV.

Concerning this clone itself: Other DNA sequences in the same sample also yield this CDR3. The V gene is TRBV7-3, the J gene TRBJ2-5, with 10 bases that match TRBD2. Trimming cost V 5 bases and J 5 bases; bases outside gene matches: 8. The length of the CDR3 is 15 residues. In germline, CDR1 is SGHTA, CDR2 FQGTGA. The CDR3 DNA is TGTGCCAGCAGCCCGAGCGGGGGGGCCGGTGAGACCCAGTACTTC. Its protein product is CASSPSGGAGETQYF.

The V gene is TRBV9, the J gene TRBJ2-1; 11 bases line up with TRBD1. The V segment lost 2 bases and the J segment 7 bases; nucleotides outside the gene matches: 5. This CDR3 is built from 15 residues. Germline V CDR1 and CDR2: SGDLS, YYNGEE. CDR3 DNA: TGTGCCAGCAGCGTCGGACAGGGGGCAGGGAATGAGCAGTTCTTC. It codes for CASSVGQGAGNEQFF.

The chain combines TRBV30 with TRBJ1-5; TRBD1 matches 7 bases. The J segment lost 7 bases and the V segment lost 3 bases, leaving 9 bases of the junction unmatched. Per the germline V gene, CDR1 is GTSNPN and CDR2 is SVGIG (reference sequence). CDR3 length: 14 residues. The CDR3 DNA is TGTGCCTGGAGAGACACAGGGGTTGGACAGCCCCAGCATTTT. Translated: CAWRDTGVGQPQHF.

J is TRBJ2-7 and V is TRBV15, with D possibly TRBD1 on 6 matching bases. Trimming removed 5 bases at V and 3 bases at J, with 11 bases between. The CDR3 has 13 residues. From germline, CDR1 is LNHNV and CDR2 YYDKDF (reference sequence). The CDR3: CATSGQNFYEQYF. CDR3 DNA: TGTGCCACCAGCGGACAGAACTTCTACGAGCAGTACTTC. The variable domain in full, with the rest retrieved from reference TRBV15 and TRBJ2-7, is DAMVIQNPRYQVTQFGKPVTLSCSQTLNHNVMYWYQQKSSQAPKLLFHYYDKDFNNEADTPDNFQSRRPNTSFCFLDIRSPGLGDTAMYLCATSGQNFYEQYFGPGTRLTVT.

This sequence joins TRBV9 and TRBJ1-1; 8 nucleotides line up with TRBD1. V shed 4 bases, J shed 4 bases, and the junction held 6 bases outside the gene matches. Germline CDR1 is SGDLS and CDR2 is YYNGEE. CDR3 length: 14 residues. CDR3 DNA sequence: TGTGCCAGCAGCTCCCAGGGGGCCGGCACTGAAGCTTTCTTT. Encoded protein: CASSSQGAGTEAFF.

In this sample, this clone turned up once. The chain employs TRBV29-1 and TRBJ2-7; 7 bases are shared with TRBD1. Germline CDR1 is SQVTM and CDR2 is ANQGSEA. This CDR3 has 14 residues. V lost 2 bases and J lost 1; bases outside the gene matches: 5. Here the CDR3 DNA reads TGCAGCGTTGAACTCCTGACAGGGTCCTACGAGCAGTACTTC. As protein: CSVELLTGSYEQYF.

This clone showed up just a few times. The chain employs TRBV19 and TRBJ1-4; perhaps TRBD1 as D (5 bases). Germline V CDR1 and CDR2: LNHDA, SQIVND (reference sequence). The CDR3 length is 12 residues. Trimming left V 6 bases short and J 6 bases short, with 8 bases between. CDR3 residues: CASRAGYEKLFF. CDR3 nucleotide sequence: TGTGCCAGTAGGGCAGGGTATGAAAAACTGTTTTTT.

In this sample, this clone turned up once. The CDR3 DNA reads TGTGCCAGCAGTTACGAGTCTGAGCAGGGTCAGTACTTC. Translated: CASSYESEQGQYF. The chain couples TRBV6-5 to TRBJ2-7; TRBD1 might be the D (5 bases). Germline CDR1 is MNHEY and CDR2 is SVGAGI. This CDR3 comprises 13 residues. Trimming stripped 2 bases from V and 10 bases from J, with 15 bases between.

The V and J genes are TRBV7-9 and TRBJ2-2; D possibly corresponds to TRBD2 (6 bases). The V and J ends lost 1 base and 6 bases respectively, with 6 bases between them. Looked up from germline, CDR1 is SEHNR and CDR2 is FQNEAQ (reference sequence). The CDR3 has 13 residues. This chain's CDR3 is CASSLGEAGELFF. Written as DNA, the CDR3 is TGTGCCAGCAGCTTAGGGGAGGCCGGGGAGCTGTTTTTT.

Only a few counts were recorded for this clone. The chain links TRBV7-6 to TRBJ2-7, with 7 bases fitting TRBD1. The trim removed 2 bases at V and 6 bases at J, leaving 1 base unmatched. The CDR3 is 12 residues long. The germline V gene has CDR1 SGHVS and CDR2 FNYEAQ. The CDR3 here is CASSLHRGEQYF. DNA for the CDR3: TGTGCCAGCAGCTTACACAGGGGCGAGCAGTACTTC.

The rearrangement links TRBV6-5 to TRBJ2-7, with D perhaps matching TRBD2 (7 bases). CDR1 is MNHEY and CDR2 is SVGAGI in the germline V gene. This CDR3 region has 14 residues. V was pared by 6 bases and J by 6 bases, with 18 bases between. In DNA, the CDR3 is TGTGCCAGCAGGGACACAGGGAGGGGCCTCGAGCAGTACTTC. This encodes CASRDTGRGLEQYF.

The chain combines TRBV30 with TRBJ1-5; 7 bases line up with TRBD1. Germline CDR1 reads GTSNPN; CDR2 reads SVGIG (reference sequence). This CDR3 is 14 amino acids long. V shed 5 bases and J 5 bases; nucleotides not matched to a gene: 9. The CDR3 is CAWGAGQGDQPQHF. The DNA for the CDR3 is TGTGCCTGGGGGGCCGGCCAGGGGGATCAGCCCCAGCATTTT.

V gene TRBV18 combines with J gene TRBJ1-4; no clear D gene. V lost 2 bases and J lost 5, with 9 bases in between. The CDR3 has 14 amino acids. The germline V gene encodes CDR1 KGHSH and CDR2 LQKENI. CDR3 in DNA: TGTGCCAGCTCACCAACCGGGGAAAATGAAAAACTGTTTTTT. This sequence encodes CASSPTGENEKLFF.